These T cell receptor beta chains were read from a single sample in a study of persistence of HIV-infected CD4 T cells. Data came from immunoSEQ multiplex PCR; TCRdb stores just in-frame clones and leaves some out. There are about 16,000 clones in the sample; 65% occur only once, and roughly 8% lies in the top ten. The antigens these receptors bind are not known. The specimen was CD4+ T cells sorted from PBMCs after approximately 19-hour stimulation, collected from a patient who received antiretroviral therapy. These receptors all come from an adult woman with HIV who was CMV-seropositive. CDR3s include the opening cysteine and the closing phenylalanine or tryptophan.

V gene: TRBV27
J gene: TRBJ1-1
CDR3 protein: CASSSGEGGTEAFF

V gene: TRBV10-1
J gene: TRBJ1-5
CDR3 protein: CASSETVNQPQHF

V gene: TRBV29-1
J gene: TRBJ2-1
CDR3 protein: CSVAETTYNEQFF

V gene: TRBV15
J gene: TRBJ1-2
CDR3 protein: CATSRETGGGTGYTF

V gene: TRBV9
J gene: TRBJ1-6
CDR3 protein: CASSSGPTAGNSPLHF

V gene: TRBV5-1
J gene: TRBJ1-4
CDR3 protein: CASSPGQGAGSEKLFF

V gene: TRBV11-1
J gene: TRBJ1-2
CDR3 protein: CASRLDNYGYTF

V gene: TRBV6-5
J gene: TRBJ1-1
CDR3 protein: CASKNPGFGEAFF

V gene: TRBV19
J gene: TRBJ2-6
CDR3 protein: CASSRWDDRGNVLTF

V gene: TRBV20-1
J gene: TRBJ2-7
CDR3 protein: CSASQGNWQYF

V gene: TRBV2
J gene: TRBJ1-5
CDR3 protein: CASSVRGDGEQPQHF

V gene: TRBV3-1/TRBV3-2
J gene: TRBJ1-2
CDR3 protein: CASSQVVDGYTF

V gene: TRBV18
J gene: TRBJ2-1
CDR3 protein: CASSRDLTSGGANEQFF

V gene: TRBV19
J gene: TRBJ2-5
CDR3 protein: CASSIKRGLQETQYF

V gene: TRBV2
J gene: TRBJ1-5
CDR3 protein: CASSELGRIGGIYQPQHF

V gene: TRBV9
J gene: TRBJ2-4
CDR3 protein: CASSVGGKNIQYF

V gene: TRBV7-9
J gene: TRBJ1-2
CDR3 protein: CASSLATGVYGYTF

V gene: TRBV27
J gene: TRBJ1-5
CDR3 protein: CASSLSSQYNQPQHF

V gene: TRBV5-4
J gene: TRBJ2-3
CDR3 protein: CASTTLGQGWTDTQYF

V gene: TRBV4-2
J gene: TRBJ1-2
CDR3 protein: CASSRTRGKGAEGYTF

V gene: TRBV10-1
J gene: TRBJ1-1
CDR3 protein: CASSDGGSGGMNTEAFF

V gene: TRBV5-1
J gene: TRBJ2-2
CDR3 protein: CASSLGGEIGELFF

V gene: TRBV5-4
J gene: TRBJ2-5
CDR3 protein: CASSFGTVYQETQYF

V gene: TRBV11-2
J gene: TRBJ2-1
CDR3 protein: CASSLVGGIDEQFF

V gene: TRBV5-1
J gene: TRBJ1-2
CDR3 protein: CASSLDSAYGYTF

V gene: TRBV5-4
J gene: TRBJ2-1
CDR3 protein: CASSSEGAGGGNEQFF

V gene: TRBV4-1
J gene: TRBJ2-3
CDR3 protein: CASSHGAGTDTQYF

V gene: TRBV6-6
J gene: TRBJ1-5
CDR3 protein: CASSLQGIGQPQHF

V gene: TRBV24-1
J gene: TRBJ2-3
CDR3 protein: CATSDYRGASTDTQYF

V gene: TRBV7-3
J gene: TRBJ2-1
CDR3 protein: CASSLGLSGALSEQFF

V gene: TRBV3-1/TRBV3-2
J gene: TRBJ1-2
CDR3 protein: CASSQGGNYGYTF